The 29 T cell receptor beta chains below all came from one sample that was sequenced in a study of blood T cells in healthy people across ages. The use of a sample-barcoded 5' primer and a J-beta primer mix characterized a second PCR of about 7 to 12 cycles. TCRdb reprocessed the 5' RACE reads via MiXCR and lists one record per CDR3 protein. The sample carries 1.5 million to 2 million distinct CDR3 sequences, 49% recorded once. Sequenced material: blood. All receptors derive from a woman aged 35 to 49 in good health.

CDR3 residues: CASNVGRGEHYGYTF. CDR3 sequence (DNA): TGTGCCAGCAACGTAGGCAGGGGAGAGCACTATGGCTACACCTTC. The chain recombines TRBV5-5 with TRBJ1-2, with TRBD1 as a possible D gene (6 bases). Germline V lookup: CDR1 SGHKS, CDR2 YYEKEE (reference sequence). CDR3 length: 15 amino acids. Trimming left V 6 bases short and J 3 bases short, with 18 bases between. Using reference TRBV5-5 and TRBJ1-2 for the parts outside the CDR3, the full variable domain is DAGVTQSPTHLIKTRGQQVTLRCSPISGHKSVSWYQQVLGQGPQFIFQYYEKEERGRGNFPDRFSARQFPNYSSELNVNALLLGDSALYLCASNVGRGEHYGYTFGSGTRLTVV.

V is TRBV4-2 and J is TRBJ1-2; TRBD1 is a possible D gene (6 bases). V gave up 3 bases and J gave up 7 bases, with 21 bases separating them. The germline gives CDR1 LGHNA, CDR2 YNFKEQ. CDR3 length: 16 residues. The CDR3 DNA reads TGTGCCAGCAGCCAGGGTGGCTCAACAGGGTCTCGTGGCTACACCTTC. Translated: CASSQGGSTGSRGYTF.

CDR3 in amino acids: CASSYSTGVPGELFF. In DNA form, the CDR3 reads TGTGCCAGCAGTTACTCGACAGGGGTCCCCGGGGAGCTGTTTTTT. This chain links TRBV6-5 with TRBJ2-2; 8 bases align to TRBD1. The germline gives CDR1 MNHEY, CDR2 SVGAGI. Trimming at V came to 0 bases and at J to 6 bases, leaving 3 bases not matched to a gene. The CDR3 is 15 residues long.

This clonotype was seen only a few times. This sequence joins TRBV27 and TRBJ2-5; D ambiguous. With the DNA end fitting TRBJ2-7 better, the J assignment may be wrong. The CDR3 spans 13 residues. In germline, CDR1 is MNHEY, CDR2 SMNVEV (reference sequence). The CDR3 here is CASSPRLLYEQYF. The DNA for the CDR3 is TGTGCCAGCAGTCCCCGACTCCTATACGAGCAGTACTTC.

The chain uses TRBV28 and TRBJ1-5, with 8 bases lining up with TRBD1. Trimming removed 6 bases from V and 4 bases from J; junction bases left unmatched: 8. CDR1 MDHEN and CDR2 SYDVKM come from the germline V gene. The CDR3 consists of 15 residues. The chain's CDR3 is CASRPGQEKNQPQHF. CDR3 in DNA: TGTGCCAGCAGACCGGGACAGGAAAAAAATCAGCCCCAGCATTTT.

V usage is TRBV3-1 and J usage is TRBJ1-1; D is perhaps TRBD1 (6 bases). V was pared by 7 bases and J by 0 bases, with 12 bases between. The germline gives CDR1 LGHDT, CDR2 YNNKEL (reference sequence). This CDR3 spans 14 amino acids. The CDR3 region has the DNA TGTGCCAGCAAAACAGGGTTTATGAACACTGAAGCTTTCTTT. Amino acid sequence: CASKTGFMNTEAFF.

The chain recombines TRBV13 with TRBJ1-4; D might be TRBD1 (6 bases). CDR1 and CDR2 from the germline V gene are PRHDT and FYEKMQ (reference sequence). This CDR3 region has 14 residues. V lost 2 bases, J lost 5 bases, and 9 bases lay in between. In nucleotides, the CDR3 is TGTGCCAGCAGCTTACCGGGACACAATGAAAAACTGTTTTTT. It is translated as CASSLPGHNEKLFF.

This clonotype was found many times. The rearrangement links TRBV7-2 to TRBJ2-5; TRBD2 matches 7 bases. The J segment lost 1 base and the V segment lost 1 base, leaving 0 bases of the junction unmatched. The CDR3 totals 14 residues. CDR1 is SGHTA, CDR2 FQGNSA, per germline. The CDR3 DNA is TGTGCCAGCAGCTTAGGGGGGGGCCAAGAGACCCAGTACTTC. Protein: CASSLGGGQETQYF.

This clonotype appeared a few times. The chain employs TRBV4-3 and TRBJ1-2, with 7 bases aligning to TRBD1. V lost 0 bases to trimming and J lost 6 bases; unmatched junction nucleotides: 16. This CDR3 is built from 18 residues. The germline V gene has CDR1 LGHNA and CDR2 YSLEER. CDR3 coding DNA: TGCGCCAGCAGCCAAGATGGATGGCGAGGGGGCCGTTTAGATGGCTACACCTTC. The encoded protein is CASSQDGWRGGRLDGYTF.

The chain carries TRBV7-2 and TRBJ1-2, with D unclear. The germline CDR1 and CDR2 sequences are SGHTA and FQGNSA. This CDR3 spans 16 amino acids. Between the trimmed V and J ends, which lost 1 base and 2 bases, there was a span of 14 bases. The CDR3, as DNA: TGTGCCAGCAGCTTAGTTGAGGCACCCACAAACTATGGCTACACCTTC. Its translation is CASSLVEAPTNYGYTF.

This chain joins TRBV20-1 and TRBJ2-5; 10 bases are shared with TRBD2. This CDR3 spans 16 amino acids. V gave up 6 bases and J gave up 3 bases; unmatched junction bases: 13. The germline V gene has CDR1 DFQATT and CDR2 SNEGSKA (reference sequence). The CDR3 here is CSAVAPGLAMKETQYF. The DNA of the CDR3 is TGCAGTGCCGTAGCACCGGGACTAGCGATGAAAGAGACCCAGTACTTC.

V gene TRBV4-2 combines with J gene TRBJ2-7; 7 bases are a match to TRBD1. Germline V CDR1 and CDR2: LGHNA, YNFKEQ. This CDR3 spans 13 amino acids. The V gene end was trimmed by 3 bases and the J gene end by 7 bases; junction bases not matched to a gene: 6. The CDR3 bases are TGTGCCAGCAGCCATGACAGGGAACGGGAGCAGTACTTC. Translated: CASSHDREREQYF.

The chain recombines TRBV7-9 with TRBJ1-5; a weak D match, TRBD1 (5 bases). Trimming took 7 bases from V and 0 from J, leaving 10 bases between them. CDR1 SEHNR and CDR2 FQNEAQ come from the germline V gene (reference sequence). CDR3 length equals 14 residues. CDR3 amino acids: CASTSDSSNQPQHF. As DNA, the CDR3 is TGTGCCAGCACCTCAGACAGTAGCAATCAGCCCCAGCATTTT.

The chain is built from TRBV4-2 and TRBJ1-6, with TRBD1 matching 10 bases. V shed 3 bases and J 6 bases; nucleotides not matched to a gene: 2. The CDR3 has 15 residues. The germline V gene encodes CDR1 LGHNA and CDR2 YNFKEQ. CDR3 DNA sequence: TGTGCCAGCAGCCAGGGACAGGGGATTAATTCACCCCTCCACTTT. It yields the protein CASSQGQGINSPLHF.

The table lists this clonotype with a few counts. The V gene is TRBV4-3, the J gene TRBJ2-6; 8 nucleotides match TRBD1. The V segment lost 0 bases and the J segment 3 bases; nucleotides outside the gene matches: 7. The CDR3 sequence is 18 residues long. Germline-derived CDR1 and CDR2 are LGHNA and YSLEER. The CDR3 loop reads CASSQDPGRGLGANVLTF. For the CDR3, the DNA is TGCGCCAGCAGCCAAGATCCTGGCAGGGGGCTTGGGGCCAACGTCCTGACTTTC.

The chain has TRBV9 and TRBJ2-5; D is possibly TRBD2 (5 bases). This CDR3 spans 14 amino acids. Trimming left V 4 bases short and J 2 bases short, with 12 bases between. Germline CDR1 is SGDLS and CDR2 is YYNGEE. The DNA of the CDR3 is TGTGCCAGCAGCTCGTGGACTCATCAAGAGACCCAGTACTTC. This encodes CASSSWTHQETQYF.

This clonotype was found once. The CDR3 DNA reads as TGTGCCAGCAGCTTAGCTCTTTACCGGGACAGGGAAGAGACCCAGTACTTC. It codes for CASSLALYRDREETQYF. V and J are TRBV7-9 and TRBJ2-5; 9 nucleotides line up with TRBD1. This CDR3 has 17 residues. The germline CDR1 and CDR2 sequences are SEHNR and FQNEAQ (reference sequence). V dropped 0 bases and J dropped 3; count of bases not matched to a gene: 8.

V usage is TRBV28 and J usage is TRBJ2-1; 7 nucleotides align to TRBD2. V was pared by 6 bases and J by 3 bases, with 11 bases of the junction left unmatched. The germline V gene encodes CDR1 MDHEN and CDR2 SYDVKM. This CDR3 has 16 amino acids. CDR3 sequence (DNA): TGTGCCAGCAGCCAACGACTAGCTGGTAACTACAATGAGCAGTTCTTC. It specifies CASSQRLAGNYNEQFF.

V is TRBV5-1 and J is TRBJ2-5, with D perhaps matching TRBD1 (5 bases). The V and J ends lost 4 bases and 4 bases respectively, with 14 bases between them. This CDR3 spans 14 amino acids. The germline V gene encodes CDR1 SGHRS and CDR2 YFSETQ. For the CDR3, the DNA is TGCGCCAGCAGCGTGGCAGGGTCGAGAGAGACCCAGTACTTC. Protein product: CASSVAGSRETQYF.

V usage is TRBV12-3 or TRBV12-4 and J usage is TRBJ2-3, with D perhaps assigned TRBD1 or TRBD2 (7 bases each). Trimming shortened V by 7 bases and J by 0 bases, and 14 bases separated the two germline ends. This CDR3 has 15 residues. CDR3 bases: TGTGCCAGCACCCAGGGGGGGACTAGCACAGATACGCAGTATTTT. As protein: CASTQGGTSTDTQYF.

This clonotype appeared many times. The genes are TRBV7-3 and TRBJ2-6; D tentatively reads TRBD1 or TRBD2 (6 bases each). V gave up 6 bases and J gave up 3 bases, with 9 bases separating them. Per germline, CDR1 SGHTA and CDR2 FQGTGA. CDR3 length equals 14 residues. The chain's CDR3 is CASRRGLGANVLTF. The DNA of the CDR3 is TGTGCCAGCAGACGGGGGCTTGGGGCCAACGTCCTGACTTTC. Using reference TRBV7-3 and TRBJ2-6 for the parts outside the CDR3, the full variable domain is GAGVSQTPSNKVTEKGKYVELRCDPISGHTALYWYRQSLGQGPEFLIYFQGTGAADDSGLPNDRFFAVRPEGSVSTLKIQRTERGDSAVYLCASRRGLGANVLTFGAGSRLTVL.

This clonotype has only a few counts. The chain combines TRBV5-1 with TRBJ2-5; TRBD1 matches 8 bases. CDR1 and CDR2 from the germline V gene are SGHRS and YFSETQ. The V gene end was trimmed by 3 bases and the J gene end by 4 bases; junction bases not matched to a gene: 11. The CDR3 is 16 residues long. CDR3 sequence (DNA): TGCGCCAGCAGCTCCAACAGGGGGACGGGGGTAGAGACCCAGTACTTC. This translates into CASSSNRGTGVETQYF.

The chain employs TRBV21-1 and TRBJ1-5; TRBD1 was called by the table and not checked on the DNA. TRBV21-1 is given as a pseudogene. The CDR3 length is 15 residues. CDR3: CASRGTIFPNQPQHF. The CDR3 DNA sequence: TGTGCCAGCAGAGGGACGATCTTCCCCAATCAGCCCCAGCATTTT.

V usage is TRBV4-3 and J usage is TRBJ2-5, with D perhaps matching TRBD1 or TRBD2 (5 bases each). The DNA end is more similar to TRBJ2-7, so the J call may be wrong. Germline lookup yields CDR1 LGHNA and CDR2 YSLEER. The CDR3 loop spans 14 amino acids. As DNA, the CDR3 is TGCGCCAGCAGCCAAGAATCAGGGAGCAGCGAGCAGTACTTC. Its protein is CASSQESGSSEQYF.

The CDR3 coding sequence is TGTGCCACCAGTGATGCGACAGGGAATAATGAGCAGTTCTTC. Translating it yields CATSDATGNNEQFF. This rearrangement joins TRBV24-1 to TRBJ2-1; 7 bases are a match to TRBD1. Germline CDR1 KGHDR, CDR2 SFDVKD. V trimming: 3 bases; J trimming: 7 bases; junction bases outside the gene matches: 5. This CDR3 region has 14 residues.

The J gene is TRBJ2-1, the V gene TRBV3-1; 9 bases map to TRBD2. The V gene end was trimmed by 6 bases and the J gene end by 13 bases; junction bases not matched to a gene: 16. The CDR3 has 15 residues. The germline V gene has CDR1 LGHDT and CDR2 YNNKEL (reference sequence). CDR3 in amino acids: CASSQPGLAAETQFF. The CDR3 nucleotides are TGTGCCAGCAGTCAACCGGGACTAGCTGCAGAGACCCAGTTCTTC.

This clonotype was detected a few times. The rearrangement links TRBV7-9 to TRBJ1-2; D is perhaps TRBD1 (6 bases). Between the trimmed V and J ends, which lost 7 bases and 2 bases, there was a span of 8 bases. This CDR3 contains 12 residues. Germline V gives CDR1 SEHNR, CDR2 FQNEAQ (reference sequence). This CDR3 is CASIGQNYGYTF. The CDR3, as DNA: TGTGCCAGCATCGGACAGAACTATGGCTACACCTTC.

The chain carries TRBV9 and TRBJ2-7; D uncertain. Trimming shortened V by 3 bases and J by 6 bases, and 10 bases separated the two germline ends. CDR1 and CDR2 from the germline V gene are SGDLS and YYNGEE. This CDR3 spans 12 amino acids. The CDR3 coding sequence is TGTGCCAGCAGCGGGCCCGATCTCGAGCAGTACTTC. Residues: CASSGPDLEQYF.

This clonotype has only a few counts. CDR3 DNA: TGCGCCAGCAGCTTGGTTGCAGGGGTCGGGGCCAACGTCCTGACTTTC. Residues: CASSLVAGVGANVLTF. This sequence joins TRBV5-1 and TRBJ2-6; a possible D gene is TRBD1 (6 bases). Germline V gives CDR1 SGHRS, CDR2 YFSETQ. The CDR3 sequence is 16 residues long. V lost 0 bases, J lost 4 bases, and 11 bases lay in between.